This record covers a single T cell receptor beta chain. The same CDR3 also results from other DNA sequences found in this sample. Losses at the gene ends were 6 bases for V and 8 bases for J; bases not matched to a gene: 9. Germline V lookup: CDR1 SGHVS, CDR2 FQNEAQ. This CDR3 has 13 amino acids. This specimen belongs to a study of blood T cell repertoires in COVID-19. Study background: Samples of COVID-19 (acute and convalescent) were obtained from the United States, Italy and Spain.

Authors' analysis steps: Amplification of reference gene primers was used by the study to estimate nucleated cell counts. This table comes from immunoSEQ multiplex PCR, and its TCRdb copy is limited to in-frame clones, with some not included. That table supplies the V and J calls and clone size; D and trimming were determined from the DNA. The data contain about 350,000 clones, almost 90% of them singletons. Across about 22 US areas, participants ranged in age from about 18 to 90 years. The sequenced sample was PBMCs or T cells enriched from blood (not recorded which). The gene calls are TRBV7-8 and TRBJ1-2; 7 bases align to TRBD1. The sequence was collected from a woman in her thirties who had been exposed to COVID-19. CDR3 sequence (DNA): TGTGCCAGCAGTTACGGGCAGGGGGAAGGCTACACCTTC. This encodes CASSYGQGEGYTF. The full variable domain, in which reference TRBV7-8 and TRBJ1-2 provide the parts outside the CDR3, is GAGVSQSPRYKVAKRGQDVALRCDPISGHVSLFWYQQALGQGPEFLTYFQNEAQLDKSGLPSDRFFAERPEGSVSTLKIQRTQQEDSAVYLCASSYGQGEGYTFGSGTRLTVV.